The T cell receptor beta chain under discussion was sequenced for a study of T cells after yellow fever vaccination. Study at large: Preparing low-cell-number fractions relied on SMART-Seq v4 Ultra Low Input.

Synthesis of TCR cDNA relied on 5'RACE template switching, which attached a universal primer site and UMIs. TCRdb redid the calling of the 5' RACE reads with MiXCR, one entry per CDR3 protein. The repertoire holds some 110,000 distinct CDR3 sequences, with 7.5% to 9.5% as singletons. About this clonotype: Its antigen is unknown.

V lost 4 bases and J lost 2; bases outside the gene matches: 6. Germline V gene sequence: CDR1 SGHRS, CDR2 YFSETQ. CDR3 size: 15 residues. General study results and limits: Clones that expanded after primary vaccination mostly reappeared after the booster (less than 98% CD4, 88% CD8). There was a possibility that FACS-sorted repertoires contained abundant clonotypes contaminating from the bulk population.

This TCR came from a man aged 30 to 45 who received the YFV17D yellow fever vaccine. The J gene is TRBJ2-7, the V gene TRBV5-1; 10 bases fit TRBD2. Sequences were derived from CD8+ T cells sorted from PBMCs, sampled 45 days after the yellow fever booster vaccination. CDR3 loop: CASSPTSGNTYEQYF. In nucleotides, the CDR3 is TGCGCCAGCAGCCCAACTAGCGGGAATACCTACGAGCAGTACTTC.